The rows below give T cell receptor beta chains drawn from one sample of a study of shared clonotypes between healthy human individuals. The data were produced by immunoSEQ multiplex PCR, yet TCRdb's version contains in-frame clones alone and is incomplete. The sample carries some 2 million clones, less than 95% recorded once. The material sequenced was naive CD8+ T cells sorted from blood. The receptors originated from a young man in good health. Both conserved end residues are part of each CDR3. A D gene is named only where the DNA matches it firmly. Rows may omit the clone size; those that give it use once, few, many or a size class.

d_gene: -; j_gene: TRBJ2-7; abundance: -; v_gene: TRBV30; CDR3nt: TGTGCCTGGAGGCGGCTCGGAGGCGAGCAGTACTTC; CDR3aa: CAWRRLGGEQYF
d_gene: -; j_gene: TRBJ2-2; abundance: -; v_gene: TRBV9; CDR3nt: TGTGCCAGCAGCGTAGTGGAGGGAGCACACACCGGGGAGCTGTTTTTT; CDR3aa: CASSVVEGAHTGELFF
d_gene: -; j_gene: TRBJ2-7; abundance: -; v_gene: TRBV7-8; CDR3nt: TGTGCCAGCAGCTTAGGGTGGGACAACTCCTACGAGCAGTACTTC; CDR3aa: CASSLGWDNSYEQYF
d_gene: -; j_gene: TRBJ1-2; abundance: -; v_gene: TRBV28; CDR3nt: TGTGCCAGTAAAATAACAGAGAACTATGGCTACACCTTC; CDR3aa: CASKITENYGYTF
d_gene: TRBD1; j_gene: TRBJ2-7; abundance: -; v_gene: TRBV28; CDR3nt: TGTGCCAGCAGTTGTACAGGGGACGACTACGAGCAGTACTTC; CDR3aa: CASSCTGDDYEQYF
d_gene: -; j_gene: TRBJ2-7; abundance: -; v_gene: TRBV13; CDR3nt: TGTGCCAGCAGCTCTCGGACCCACTCCTACGAGCAGTACTTC; CDR3aa: CASSSRTHSYEQYF
d_gene: -; j_gene: TRBJ1-1; abundance: -; v_gene: TRBV7-9; CDR3nt: TGTGCCAGCAGCTTTGGCGATACTGAAGCTTTCTTT; CDR3aa: CASSFGDTEAFF
d_gene: -; j_gene: TRBJ2-7; abundance: once; v_gene: TRBV2; CDR3nt: TGTGCCAGCAGGACGGCGGAGGGGATCCCCTACGAGCAGTACTTC; CDR3aa: CASRTAEGIPYEQYF
d_gene: TRBD1; j_gene: TRBJ1-6; abundance: -; v_gene: TRBV2; CDR3nt: TGTGCCAGCACCAACAGGGGGTTTAATTCACCCCTCCACTTT; CDR3aa: CASTNRGFNSPLHF
d_gene: -; j_gene: TRBJ2-2; abundance: -; v_gene: TRBV7-8; CDR3nt: TGTGCCAGCAGCTACGGACCCAACACCGGGGAGCTGTTTTTT; CDR3aa: CASSYGPNTGELFF
d_gene: TRBD1; j_gene: TRBJ2-1; abundance: -; v_gene: TRBV2; CDR3nt: TGTGCCAGCAATACAGGGGGCGCCTACAATGAGCAGTTCTTC; CDR3aa: CASNTGGAYNEQFF
d_gene: -; j_gene: TRBJ2-7; abundance: -; v_gene: TRBV5-6; CDR3nt: TGTGCCAGCAGCACCGGGAGTGGCGAGCAGTACTTC; CDR3aa: CASSTGSGEQYF
d_gene: -; j_gene: TRBJ2-3; abundance: -; v_gene: TRBV7-2; CDR3nt: TGTGCCAGCGGCTGGGGGGGCTCTAGCACAGATACGCAGTATTTT; CDR3aa: CASGWGGSSTDTQYF
d_gene: -; j_gene: TRBJ2-7; abundance: once; v_gene: TRBV7-9; CDR3nt: TGTGCCAGCAGCTTAGATGCCGGGACCTACGAGCAGTACTTC; CDR3aa: CASSLDAGTYEQYF
d_gene: TRBD2; j_gene: TRBJ2-1; abundance: once; v_gene: TRBV6-1; CDR3nt: TGTGCCAGCCAGGGAGGGGTTTACAATGAGCAGTTCTTC; CDR3aa: CASQGGVYNEQFF
d_gene: -; j_gene: TRBJ1-3; abundance: -; v_gene: TRBV29-1; CDR3nt: TGCAGCGTTGTTGGGGCTGGAAACACCATATATTTT; CDR3aa: CSVVGAGNTIYF
d_gene: -; j_gene: TRBJ2-7; abundance: -; v_gene: TRBV10-2; CDR3nt: TGCGCCAGCAGTGAGGACGGGCGGCCCGTCTACGAGCAGTACTTC; CDR3aa: CASSEDGRPVYEQYF
d_gene: -; j_gene: TRBJ1-2; abundance: -; v_gene: TRBV4-3; CDR3nt: TGCGCCAGCAGTCCGGACCGCGTGGCTAACTATGGCTACACCTTC; CDR3aa: CASSPDRVANYGYTF
d_gene: -; j_gene: TRBJ2-7; abundance: -; v_gene: TRBV4-1; CDR3nt: TGCGCCAGCAGCCAGACCACTACCTACGAGCAGTACTTC; CDR3aa: CASSQTTTYEQYF
d_gene: -; j_gene: TRBJ1-6; abundance: -; v_gene: TRBV13; CDR3nt: TGTGCCAGCAGCCGCTGGGGGGACTCCTATAATTCACCCCTCCACTTT; CDR3aa: CASSRWGDSYNSPLHF
d_gene: TRBD1; j_gene: TRBJ1-6; abundance: -; v_gene: TRBV4-1; CDR3nt: TGCGCCAGCAGCCAAGAGGGAGGGGGCCTTAATTCACCCCTCCACTTT; CDR3aa: CASSQEGGGLNSPLHF
d_gene: TRBD2; j_gene: TRBJ2-7; abundance: -; v_gene: TRBV5-1; CDR3nt: TGCGCCAGCAGCTTGGTTGTTGTGGAGGCGGGGGAGCCCTACGAGCAGTACTTC; CDR3aa: CASSLVVVEAGEPYEQYF
d_gene: -; j_gene: TRBJ2-7; abundance: -; v_gene: TRBV9; CDR3nt: TGTGCCAGCAGCCCGCCAAGGGTGCACGAGCAGTACTTC; CDR3aa: CASSPPRVHEQYF
d_gene: -; j_gene: TRBJ2-7; abundance: -; v_gene: TRBV2; CDR3nt: TGTGCCAGCAGTGAAGCCGGGGGCCCCGCCTACGAGCAGTACTTC; CDR3aa: CASSEAGGPAYEQYF
d_gene: TRBD1; j_gene: TRBJ1-1; abundance: -; v_gene: TRBV19; CDR3nt: TGTGCCAGTAGTATAGATACGACAGGGTTCGCTGAAGCTTTCTTT; CDR3aa: CASSIDTTGFAEAFF
d_gene: -; j_gene: TRBJ1-4; abundance: -; v_gene: TRBV7-9; CDR3nt: TGTGCCAGCACCAACTTGGCCGGGACGGTAGATGAAAAACTGTTTTTT; CDR3aa: CASTNLAGTVDEKLFF
d_gene: -; j_gene: TRBJ2-2; abundance: -; v_gene: TRBV30; CDR3nt: TGTGCCTGGAGTTCTGGAGCGCTTAGGGCCGGGGAGCTGTTTTTT; CDR3aa: CAWSSGALRAGELFF
d_gene: -; j_gene: TRBJ1-2; abundance: -; v_gene: TRBV28; CDR3nt: TGTGCCAGCAGTCCGGACCTTTCTAACTATGGCTACACCTTC; CDR3aa: CASSPDLSNYGYTF
d_gene: -; j_gene: TRBJ2-7; abundance: -; v_gene: TRBV4-1; CDR3nt: TGCGCCAGCAGCCGAACTAGCAGTGACAGTTACGAGCAGTACTTC; CDR3aa: CASSRTSSDSYEQYF
d_gene: -; j_gene: TRBJ2-3; abundance: once; v_gene: TRBV28; CDR3nt: TGTGCCAGCAGTTTCTTGGGGGGCCCCTCGGATATCACAGATACGCAGTATTTT; CDR3aa: CASSFLGGPSDITDTQYF
d_gene: -; j_gene: TRBJ1-1; abundance: -; v_gene: TRBV5-6; CDR3nt: TGTGCCAGCAGCTTGGGTTCGGCGCACACTGAAGCTTTCTTT; CDR3aa: CASSLGSAHTEAFF
d_gene: -; j_gene: TRBJ1-5; abundance: -; v_gene: TRBV7-6; CDR3nt: TGTGCCAGCAGCTTAAAGGCAGGGGATCAGCCCCAGCATTTT; CDR3aa: CASSLKAGDQPQHF
d_gene: -; j_gene: TRBJ1-1; abundance: -; v_gene: TRBV30; CDR3nt: TGTGCCTGGACCGGACAGAGGAACACTGAAGCTTTCTTT; CDR3aa: CAWTGQRNTEAFF
d_gene: -; j_gene: TRBJ1-6; abundance: -; v_gene: TRBV19; CDR3nt: TGTGCTACTACTCAAGGACGGAACTATAATTCACCCCTCCACTTT; CDR3aa: CATTQGRNYNSPLHF
d_gene: TRBD1; j_gene: TRBJ2-7; abundance: once; v_gene: TRBV27; CDR3nt: TGTGCCAGCAGTCAAACAGGGGCCACGCGCGAGCAGTACTTC; CDR3aa: CASSQTGATREQYF
d_gene: TRBD1; j_gene: TRBJ1-2; abundance: -; v_gene: TRBV9; CDR3nt: TGTGCCAGCAGCCTCCTGACAGGGGAAGGTTCCATTCCGGATGGCTACACCTTC; CDR3aa: CASSLLTGEGSIPDGYTF
d_gene: -; j_gene: TRBJ2-7; abundance: -; v_gene: TRBV10-3; CDR3nt: TGTGCCATCAGTGATTTGGGGGGGCCCTCGAGCTCCTACGAGCAGTACTTC; CDR3aa: CAISDLGGPSSSYEQYF
d_gene: -; j_gene: TRBJ2-1; abundance: -; v_gene: TRBV29-1; CDR3nt: TGCAGCGCCGTCCCAGCGGGCTACAATGAGCAGTTCTTC; CDR3aa: CSAVPAGYNEQFF
d_gene: -; j_gene: TRBJ2-7; abundance: -; v_gene: TRBV5-6; CDR3nt: TGTGCCAGCAGCTTGGACCTTTTCTACGAGCAGTACTTC; CDR3aa: CASSLDLFYEQYF
d_gene: -; j_gene: TRBJ2-1; abundance: -; v_gene: TRBV7-9; CDR3nt: TGTGCCAGCAGCCCCTATCCCGGCCGCGACAATGAGCAGTTCTTC; CDR3aa: CASSPYPGRDNEQFF
d_gene: TRBD1; j_gene: TRBJ2-5; abundance: -; v_gene: TRBV11-2; CDR3nt: TGTGCCAGCAGCTGGACAGGGAATCAAGAGACCCAGTACTTC; CDR3aa: CASSWTGNQETQYF
d_gene: -; j_gene: TRBJ2-1; abundance: -; v_gene: TRBV7-6; CDR3nt: TGTGCCAGCAGCTTAGCGGGTCGAGGGGTTGAGCAGTTCTTC; CDR3aa: CASSLAGRGVEQFF
d_gene: TRBD2; j_gene: TRBJ2-1; abundance: -; v_gene: TRBV2; CDR3nt: TGTGCCACCCAAGCGGGGGGCTACAATGAGCAGTTCTTC; CDR3aa: CATQAGGYNEQFF
d_gene: -; j_gene: TRBJ2-1; abundance: -; v_gene: TRBV28; CDR3nt: TGTGCCAGCAGTACTTCAGGTGAGGGCCCTTACAATGAGCAGTTCTTC; CDR3aa: CASSTSGEGPYNEQFF
d_gene: -; j_gene: TRBJ1-4; abundance: -; v_gene: TRBV6-6; CDR3nt: TGTGCCAGCAGTTTCTCAGGGGAAAAACTGTTTTTT; CDR3aa: CASSFSGEKLFF
d_gene: TRBD1; j_gene: TRBJ2-7; abundance: -; v_gene: TRBV5-4; CDR3nt: TGTGCCAGCAGCTTAGGACAGGTGACCTACGAGCAGTACTTC; CDR3aa: CASSLGQVTYEQYF
d_gene: -; j_gene: TRBJ2-2; abundance: -; v_gene: TRBV9; CDR3nt: TGTGCCAGCAGTCTCGGACAAGTCGGGGAGCTGTTTTTT; CDR3aa: CASSLGQVGELFF
d_gene: -; j_gene: TRBJ2-7; abundance: -; v_gene: TRBV2; CDR3nt: TGTGCCAGCAGTGAAGCGTTTTACTACGAGCAGTACTTC; CDR3aa: CASSEAFYYEQYF
d_gene: TRBD1; j_gene: TRBJ1-2; abundance: -; v_gene: TRBV4-1; CDR3nt: TGCGCCAGCAGCCAAGCCAGGGACAGGTCCATTGGATATGGCTACACCTTC; CDR3aa: CASSQARDRSIGYGYTF
d_gene: -; j_gene: TRBJ1-2; abundance: -; v_gene: TRBV6-5; CDR3nt: TGTGCCAGCAGTTACAGTGCTCACCCTAACTATGGCTACACCTTC; CDR3aa: CASSYSAHPNYGYTF
d_gene: -; j_gene: TRBJ2-7; abundance: -; v_gene: TRBV7-8; CDR3nt: TGTGCCAGCAGCTTAAACCAGGACGGGGGCCCATCCTACGAGCAGTACTTC; CDR3aa: CASSLNQDGGPSYEQYF
d_gene: -; j_gene: TRBJ2-7; abundance: -; v_gene: TRBV5-6; CDR3nt: TGTGCCAGCAGCTTGGATGTGGGACGTCACTACGAGCAGTACTTC; CDR3aa: CASSLDVGRHYEQYF
d_gene: -; j_gene: TRBJ2-7; abundance: -; v_gene: TRBV30; CDR3nt: TGTGCCTGGAGTGTAATGTCAGGGACACCCGATATCTCCTACGAGCAGTACTTC; CDR3aa: CAWSVMSGTPDISYEQYF
d_gene: -; j_gene: TRBJ1-1; abundance: -; v_gene: TRBV19; CDR3nt: TGTGCCAGTAGTATAGATATGGAAGCAGGGGAAGCTTTCTTT; CDR3aa: CASSIDMEAGEAFF
d_gene: TRBD2; j_gene: TRBJ2-7; abundance: -; v_gene: TRBV23-1; CDR3nt: TGCGCCAGCAGCCTAACAGCGGGAAACGAGCAGTACTTC; CDR3aa: CASSLTAGNEQYF
d_gene: -; j_gene: TRBJ2-3; abundance: -; v_gene: TRBV27; CDR3nt: TGTGCCAGCAGTTTGATCCGGACCAAAACAGATACGCAGTATTTT; CDR3aa: CASSLIRTKTDTQYF
d_gene: TRBD2; j_gene: TRBJ2-7; abundance: -; v_gene: TRBV7-2; CDR3nt: TGTGCCAGCAGCCCCGGACTAGCGGGGGCCTACGAGCAGTACTTC; CDR3aa: CASSPGLAGAYEQYF
d_gene: -; j_gene: TRBJ1-1; abundance: -; v_gene: TRBV28; CDR3nt: TGTGCCAGCAGTTTATTGGGCGGGAACACTGAAGCTTTCTTT; CDR3aa: CASSLLGGNTEAFF
d_gene: -; j_gene: TRBJ2-1; abundance: once; v_gene: TRBV9; CDR3nt: TGTGCCAGCAGCAGGGGATGGGCGAGCTCCTACAATGAGCAGTTCTTC; CDR3aa: CASSRGWASSYNEQFF